This record concerns one T cell receptor beta chain sequence. Other DNA sequences in this specimen translate into the identical CDR3. In the source study's methods: Nucleated cell number was recorded as an estimate derived from reference gene primer amplification. The repertoire was sequenced with immunoSEQ multiplex PCR; TCRdb's copy has only in-frame clones and lacks some. V and J calls and clone size are those listed in that table; D and trimming were worked out from the DNA. The sample shows fewer than 500,000 clones, around 86% of them seen only once. The data are from a study of blood T cell repertoires in COVID-19. The CDR3 is 13 amino acids. Germline values: CDR1 MNHEY, CDR2 SMNVEV (reference sequence). V lost 6 bases and J 1 base, leaving 4 bases between the germline ends.

The rearrangement links TRBV27 to TRBJ2-6; unclear D gene. Sequencing was carried out using peripheral blood. This clonotype was sampled from a woman in her twenties or thirties with active or convalescent COVID-19. CDR3 DNA: TGTGCCAGCAGCCGGTCTGGGGCCAACGTCCTGACTTTC. The encoded protein is CASSRSGANVLTF.